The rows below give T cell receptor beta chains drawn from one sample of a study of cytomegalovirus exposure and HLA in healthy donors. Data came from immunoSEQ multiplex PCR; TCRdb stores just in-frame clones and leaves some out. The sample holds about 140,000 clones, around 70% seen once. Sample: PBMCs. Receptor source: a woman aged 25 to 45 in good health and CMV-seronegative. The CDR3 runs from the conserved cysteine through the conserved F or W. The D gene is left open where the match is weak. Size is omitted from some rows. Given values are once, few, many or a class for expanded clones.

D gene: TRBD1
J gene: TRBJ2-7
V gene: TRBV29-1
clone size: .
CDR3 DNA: TGCAGCGTTGTGCCCCAGGGGGCCTACGAGCAGTACTTC
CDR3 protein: CSVVPQGAYEQYF

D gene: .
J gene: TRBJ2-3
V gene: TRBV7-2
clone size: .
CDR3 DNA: TGTGCCAGCAGCCCGCAGTTCGGCACAGATACGCAGTATTTT
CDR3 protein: CASSPQFGTDTQYF

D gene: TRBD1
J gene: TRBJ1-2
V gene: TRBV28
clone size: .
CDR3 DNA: TGTGCCAGCAGTGTACAACAGGGGAACTATGGCTACACCTTC
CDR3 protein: CASSVQQGNYGYTF

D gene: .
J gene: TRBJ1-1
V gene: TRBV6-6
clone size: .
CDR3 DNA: TGTGCCAGCAGTCCAGGGACTGAAGCTTTCTTT
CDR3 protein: CASSPGTEAFF

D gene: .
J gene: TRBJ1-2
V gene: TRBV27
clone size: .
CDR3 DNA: TGTGCCAGCAGTGTTCCGGGATACTATGGCTACACCTTC
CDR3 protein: CASSVPGYYGYTF

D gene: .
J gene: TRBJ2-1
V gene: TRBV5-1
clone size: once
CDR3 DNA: TGCGCCAGCAGCAGGGAGGACTCTTACAATGAGCAGTTCTTC
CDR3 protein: CASSREDSYNEQFF

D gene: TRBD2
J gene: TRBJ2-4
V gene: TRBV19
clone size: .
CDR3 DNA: TGTGCCAGTAGTATCGTTAGCGGGAGACACGACATTCAGTACTTC
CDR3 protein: CASSIVSGRHDIQYF

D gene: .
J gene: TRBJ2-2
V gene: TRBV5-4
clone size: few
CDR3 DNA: TGTGCCAGCAGCTTGTTCGGGTTCGGCACCGGGGAGCTGTTTTTT
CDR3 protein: CASSLFGFGTGELFF

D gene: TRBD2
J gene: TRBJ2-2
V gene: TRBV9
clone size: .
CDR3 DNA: TGTGCCAGCAGCCCACTGGGACTAGCGGGAGTTTCGCGCACCGGGGAGCTGTTTTTT
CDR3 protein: CASSPLGLAGVSRTGELFF

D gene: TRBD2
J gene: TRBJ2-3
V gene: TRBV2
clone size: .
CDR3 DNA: TGTGCCAGCCTTGGGACTAGCGGCACAGATACGCAGTATTTT
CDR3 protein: CASLGTSGTDTQYF

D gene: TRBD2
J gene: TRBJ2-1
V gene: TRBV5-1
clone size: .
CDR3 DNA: TGCGCCAGCAGCAGGGCCGGGACTAGCGGTAACAATGAGCAGTTCTTC
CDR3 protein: CASSRAGTSGNNEQFF

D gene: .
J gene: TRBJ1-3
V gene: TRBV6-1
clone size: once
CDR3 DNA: TGTGCCAGCAGTGAGAGGAGTCTAGGCTCTGGAAACACCATATATTTT
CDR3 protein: CASSERSLGSGNTIYF